The present T cell receptor beta chain was sequenced within a study of blood T cells in healthy people across ages. Study-wide results and limits: Relative to aged donors, long-lived donors carried more naive CD4+ cells and displayed higher diversity. Estimates drawn from one million T cells were deemed to understate diversity.

Next came a second PCR, run for about 6 to 12 cycles, which used a sample-barcoded 5' primer along with a J-beta primer mix. Per sample, CDR3-containing paired-end reads numbered at least 2.5 million. TCRdb used MiXCR to reprocess the 5' RACE reads, holding one entry per CDR3 protein. The top ten clones hold 25% to 30% of a sample with about 900,000 distinct CDR3 sequences, about 59% of them seen once. Donors ranged from roughly 6 to 100 years old and were healthy Caucasians in Russia. The CDR3 has 13 residues. Between the trimmed V and J ends, which lost 0 bases and 1 base, there was a span of 7 bases. Germline V gene data show CDR1 as SQVTM and CDR2 as ANQGSEA. This clonotype occurred a few times. Antigen specificity is unknown.

This receptor was obtained from a man aged 25-45 years in good health. Source material: blood. This chain links TRBV29-1 with TRBJ2-7, with D perhaps matching TRBD1 (5 bases). The CDR3 reads CSVEDRVSYEQYF. The CDR3 coding sequence is TGCAGCGTTGAAGACAGGGTTTCCTACGAGCAGTACTTC.